This T cell receptor beta chain stems from a study of blood T cells in healthy people across ages. Every donor provided roughly 10 milliliters of peripheral blood. Per sample, no less than 5 micrograms of total RNA were extracted. The CDR3 totals 14 residues. CDR1 LGHNA and CDR2 YSLEER come from the germline V gene. Trimming cost V 3 bases and J 5 bases, with 14 bases left between them. General study findings and limits: Total diversity from one million sequenced T cells was likely underestimated.

Concerning this clonotype: The antigen is undetermined.

Combining a sample-barcoded 5' primer with a J-beta primer mix, a second PCR ran for roughly 7 to 11 cycles. TCRdb redid the calling of the 5' RACE reads with MiXCR, one entry per CDR3 protein. Here the sample spans about 900,000 distinct CDR3 sequences, 60% to 80% being singletons. Sequencing used blood. The clonotype comes from a man aged 25-40 years in good health. The V call is TRBV4-3, the J call TRBJ2-7; possibly TRBD1 for D (6 bases). The CDR3 nucleotides are TGCGCCAGCAGCCAGGGGCAGGGGATCAACGAGCAGTACTTC. Protein sequence: CASSQGQGINEQYF.